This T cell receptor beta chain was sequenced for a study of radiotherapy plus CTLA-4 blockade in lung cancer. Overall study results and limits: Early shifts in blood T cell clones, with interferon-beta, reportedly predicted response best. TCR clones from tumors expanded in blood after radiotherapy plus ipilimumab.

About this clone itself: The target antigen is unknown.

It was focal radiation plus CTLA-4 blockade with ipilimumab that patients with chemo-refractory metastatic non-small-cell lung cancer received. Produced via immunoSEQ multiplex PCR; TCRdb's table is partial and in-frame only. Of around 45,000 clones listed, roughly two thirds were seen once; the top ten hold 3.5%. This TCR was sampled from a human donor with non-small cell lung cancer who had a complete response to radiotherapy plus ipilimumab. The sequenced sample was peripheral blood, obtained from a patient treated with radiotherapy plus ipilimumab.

The CDR3 is CSATSTGASNTGELFF. The CDR3 coding sequence is TGCAGCGCGACATCGACAGGGGCTTCGAACACCGGGGAGCTGTTTTTT. The J gene is TRBJ2-2, the V gene TRBV29-1; 8 bases line up with TRBD1. In germline, CDR1 is SQVTM, CDR2 ANQGSEA. The CDR3 has 16 residues. With V trimmed by 7 bases and J by 0 bases, 10 bases remained unmatched.